This TCR beta chain emerged from a study of blood T cell repertoires in COVID-19. The overall study: The analysed material was cDNA or gDNA that came from T cells, B-cell-depleted T cells, or PBMCs.

The data were produced by immunoSEQ multiplex PCR, yet TCRdb's version contains in-frame clones alone and is incomplete. The table includes 160,000 or so clones, roughly 82% detected once. Germline V gives CDR1 KGHDR, CDR2 SFDVKD. This CDR3 is built from 16 residues. V dropped 0 bases and J dropped 5; count of bases not matched to a gene: 5. The chain uses TRBV24-1 and TRBJ2-2, with 7 bases aligning to TRBD1. Sequenced material: peripheral blood. The clonotype originates from a woman aged 50 to 60 with acute or convalescent COVID-19. CDR3 in DNA: TGTGCCACCAGTGATTTGAACAGGGGTGGGACCGGGGAGCTGTTTTTT. Protein product: CATSDLNRGGTGELFF.